The 29 T cell receptor beta chains presented below share a single source sample, sequenced in a study of control samples from healthy donors and cancer patients. Here immunoSEQ multiplex PCR was the method, and the copy in TCRdb shows in-frame clones only, minus some. The repertoire shows around 190,000 clones; the top ten hold around 2%. Sequencing was done on a sample of blood. The receptors here all came from a woman aged 25-40 years in good health.

V gene TRBV6-5 combines with J gene TRBJ1-2; 7 bases line up with TRBD1. Germline V CDR1 and CDR2: MNHEY, SVGAGI. This CDR3 has 13 amino acids. J lost 8 bases, V lost 6 bases, and 9 bases had no gene match. CDR3 region: CASSGQVLSGYTF. CDR3 in DNA: TGTGCCAGCAGCGGACAGGTACTTAGCGGCTACACCTTC.

The chain has TRBV11-2 and TRBJ2-7; 7 bases map to TRBD1. CDR1 and CDR2 (germline): SGHAT, FQNNGV. V trimming: 5 bases; J trimming: 3 bases; junction bases outside the gene matches: 16. CDR3 length: 17 residues. This chain's CDR3 is CASSPPHDGQENYEQYF. The CDR3 DNA is TGTGCCAGCAGCCCCCCTCACGACGGACAGGAGAACTACGAGCAGTACTTC.

This sequence joins TRBV6-5 and TRBJ1-5, with TRBD1 identical over 7 bases. The CDR3 has 14 residues. Looked up from germline, CDR1 is MNHEY and CDR2 is SVGAGI. J lost 4 bases, V lost 6 bases, and 6 bases had no gene match. Here the CDR3 DNA reads TGTGCCAGCAGCCCGGACAGGATAAATCAGCCCCAGCATTTT. The encoded protein is CASSPDRINQPQHF.

The chain uses TRBV15 and TRBJ2-5; 9 bases agree with TRBD1. Losses at the gene ends were 2 bases for V and 9 bases for J; bases not matched to a gene: 7. Germline V gene sequence: CDR1 LNHNV, CDR2 YYDKDF (reference sequence). The CDR3 covers 14 residues. The CDR3 sequence: CATSRSTGGTAQYF. The CDR3 DNA reads TGTGCCACCAGCAGATCTACAGGGGGCACGGCCCAGTACTTC. Looking up the rest from reference TRBV15 and TRBJ2-5 gives the full variable domain: DAMVIQNPRYQVTQFGKPVTLSCSQTLNHNVMYWYQQKSSQAPKLLFHYYDKDFNNEADTPDNFQSRRPNTSFCFLDIRSPGLGDTAMYLCATSRSTGGTAQYFGPGTRLLVL.

The rearrangement uses TRBV11-2 and TRBJ2-5; D is unclear. The V end was cut by 4 bases, the J end by 4 bases, with 10 bases between. The V gene's germline CDR1 is SGHAT and CDR2 FQNNGV. The CDR3 runs to 13 residues. The chain's CDR3 is CASSSTLVETQYF. In DNA, the CDR3 is TGTGCCAGCAGCTCGACGCTGGTAGAGACCCAGTACTTC.

CDR3 coding DNA: TGTGCCAGCAGCCTTAGGGCAAGTACTGAAGCTTTCTTT. Translation gives CASSLRASTEAFF. This chain connects TRBV12-3 or TRBV12-4 to TRBJ1-1; D uncertain. This CDR3 is built from 13 residues. Between the trimmed V and J ends, which lost 6 bases and 5 bases, there was a span of 13 bases.

The V gene is TRBV9, the J gene TRBJ2-2; the match to TRBD2 covers 10 bases. Germline loops: CDR1 SGDLS, CDR2 YYNGEE. The CDR3 contains 16 residues. Trimming removed 3 bases from V and 5 bases from J; junction bases left unmatched: 7. CDR3 sequence: CASSGAGTSVTGELFF. The CDR3 DNA is TGTGCCAGCAGCGGAGCCGGGACTAGCGTTACCGGGGAGCTGTTTTTT.

The chain carries TRBV27 and TRBJ2-7; 8 bases map to TRBD1. CDR1 and CDR2 from the germline V gene are MNHEY and SMNVEV (reference sequence). The CDR3 length is 12 residues. J was trimmed by 6 bases and V by 8 bases; bases with no gene match: 6. CDR3 in amino acids: CASRAGGTEQYF. The DNA for the CDR3 is TGTGCCAGCCGGGCAGGGGGCACCGAGCAGTACTTC.

The chain joins TRBV9 to TRBJ2-1, with TRBD2 matching over 12 bases. This CDR3 has 15 amino acids. Germline V gives CDR1 SGDLS, CDR2 YYNGEE. V shed 4 bases and J 7 bases; nucleotides not matched to a gene: 6. The CDR3 nucleotides read TGTGCCAGCAGCTCCCTAGCGGGGGGGCCTAATGAGCAGTTCTTC. It specifies CASSSLAGGPNEQFF. The complete variable domain, with remaining parts taken from reference TRBV9 and TRBJ2-1, reads DSGVTQTPKHLITATGQRVTLRCSPRSGDLSVYWYQQSLDQGLQFLIQYYNGEERAKGNILERFSAQQFPDLHSELNLSSLELGDSALYFCASSSLAGGPNEQFFGPGTRLTVL.

CDR3 sequence reads: CASSLAVGQLNTEAFF. The CDR3 DNA reads as TGCGCCAGCAGCTTGGCCGTGGGACAGCTGAACACTGAAGCTTTCTTT. This chain connects TRBV5-1 to TRBJ1-1, with 7 bases aligning to TRBD1. This CDR3 is built from 16 residues. In germline, CDR1 is SGHRS, CDR2 YFSETQ. V was pared by 0 bases and J by 0 bases, with 5 bases of the junction left unmatched.

This chain uses TRBV5-1 with TRBJ2-7, with a weak D call TRBD2 (6 bases). This CDR3 has 14 amino acids. Germline assignment: CDR1 SGHRS and CDR2 YFSETQ. Trimming removed 4 bases from V and 5 bases from J, with 16 bases in between. CDR3 nucleotides: TGCGCCAGCAGCCCCGTTGCGGGGAGAGACGAGCAGTACTTC. Its translation: CASSPVAGRDEQYF.

The rearrangement links TRBV14 to TRBJ1-6; 9 bases are a match to TRBD1. V shed 4 bases and J 5 bases; nucleotides not matched to a gene: 3. CDR1 is SGHDN and CDR2 is FVKESK in the germline V gene. The CDR3 is 15 amino acids. The CDR3 DNA follows: TGTGCCAGCAGCCGACAGGGGGATAATAATTCACCCCTCCACTTT. Translation: CASSRQGDNNSPLHF.

The chain is built from TRBV20-1 and TRBJ2-3, with D tentatively TRBD1 (5 bases). In germline, CDR1 is DFQATT, CDR2 SNEGSKA (reference sequence). CDR3 length: 11 amino acids. V lost 5 bases and J lost 5, with 8 bases in between. CDR3 loop: CSASRGDTQYF. In nucleotides, the CDR3 is TGCAGTGCTTCAAGGGGAGATACGCAGTATTTT.

The chain couples TRBV20-1 to TRBJ1-5; D remains ambiguous. This CDR3 is 11 amino acids long. Trimming took off 5 bases at V and 7 bases at J, with 9 bases between the two ends. Germline V gives CDR1 DFQATT, CDR2 SNEGSKA (reference sequence). The CDR3 nucleotides read TGCAGTGCTCCCCTGGGGCAGCCCCAGCATTTT. Its translation: CSAPLGQPQHF.

The chain joins TRBV19 to TRBJ2-2; 8 nucleotides line up with TRBD2. The CDR3 spans 15 residues. Germline CDR1 is LNHDA and CDR2 is SQIVND (reference sequence). V lost 2 bases to trimming and J lost 4 bases; unmatched junction nucleotides: 3. For the CDR3, the DNA is TGTGCCAGTAGTATAAGGGGGACTAGCACCGGGGAGCTGTTTTTT. Its protein is CASSIRGTSTGELFF.

The chain joins TRBV4-1 to TRBJ2-2; D is unresolved. In germline, CDR1 is MGHRA, CDR2 YSYEKL. The germline V and J ends were trimmed by 0 bases and 4 bases, with 3 bases remaining between them. The CDR3 contains 13 residues. In DNA, the CDR3 is TGCGCCAGCAGCCAAGAATCCACCGGGGAGCTGTTTTTT. Its protein product is CASSQESTGELFF.

The V gene is TRBV9, the J gene TRBJ2-7; 9 bases line up with TRBD1. Germline CDR1 is SGDLS and CDR2 is YYNGEE. There are 17 residues in the CDR3. V trimming: 0 bases; J trimming: 4 bases; junction bases outside the gene matches: 11. The CDR3 nucleotides are TGTGCCAGCAGCGTAGCTACAGGGACAGGGTATTTGTACGAGCAGTACTTC. It codes for CASSVATGTGYLYEQYF.

The chain joins TRBV4-1 to TRBJ1-2, with 8 bases lining up with TRBD1. The germline CDR1 and CDR2 sequences are MGHRA and YSYEKL. V lost 4 bases and J lost 5; bases outside the gene matches: 9. CDR3 length equals 15 residues. The chain's CDR3 is CASSPDTGGIYGYTF. CDR3 coding DNA: TGCGCCAGCAGCCCAGATACAGGGGGAATTTATGGCTACACCTTC.

V gene TRBV4-2 combines with J gene TRBJ1-3; weak D call: TRBD1 (5 bases). V was clipped by 4 bases and J by 4 bases, with 17 bases between them. The CDR3 contains 16 residues. Germline loops: CDR1 LGHNA, CDR2 YNFKEQ. The CDR3 nucleotides are TGTGCCAGCAGCCCTACCGGGGCGTCGGGGGGAAACACCATATATTTT. Translated, it gives CASSPTGASGGNTIYF.

Notes on this clone: The junction does not match germline at one end; this may be a read error. The rearrangement links TRBV9 to TRBJ1-1; possible D gene TRBD1, 6 bases. The CDR3 sequence is 15 residues long. CDR1 is SGDLS and CDR2 is YYNGEE in the germline V gene. The CDR3 DNA follows: TGTGCCCGCAGCGGGGGGGGCAGGGGGAACACTGAAGCTTTCTTT. It encodes CARSGGGRGNTEAFF.

The genes are TRBV30 and TRBJ1-5; 8 nucleotides line up with TRBD1. Unmatched junction bases numbered 7, after V lost 3 bases and J lost 6 bases. Germline values: CDR1 GTSNPN, CDR2 SVGIG (reference sequence). This CDR3 region has 14 residues. The CDR3 reads CAWSAGGRGQPQHF. CDR3 in DNA: TGTGCCTGGAGCGCAGGGGGCAGGGGTCAGCCCCAGCATTTT.

The rearrangement links TRBV18 to TRBJ1-1; D ambiguous. The germline V gene encodes CDR1 KGHSH and CDR2 LQKENI. CDR3 length: 12 residues. Trimming shortened V by 6 bases and J by 6 bases, and 11 bases separated the two germline ends. CDR3 amino acids: CASSQSNAEAFF. The CDR3 nucleotides are TGTGCCAGCTCCCAAAGTAACGCTGAAGCTTTCTTT.

The genes are TRBV10-1 and TRBJ2-1, with D unclear. Looked up from germline, CDR1 is WNHNN and CDR2 is SYGVQD (reference sequence). CDR3 length: 12 residues. The V end was cut by 4 bases, the J end by 7 bases, with 8 bases between. CDR3 sequence reads: CASSGLGNEQFF. The CDR3 DNA reads as TGCGCCAGCAGTGGCCTGGGGAATGAGCAGTTCTTC.

This chain joins TRBV2 and TRBJ2-7; D perhaps matches TRBD1 (6 bases). V was shortened by 1 base and J by 0 bases, with 10 bases between the two germline ends. CDR1 and CDR2 from the germline V gene are SNHLY and FYNNEI. The CDR3 runs to 15 residues. The CDR3 sequence: CASSEGDIPSYEQYF. CDR3 nucleotides: TGTGCCAGCAGTGAAGGGGACATACCCTCCTACGAGCAGTACTTC.

CDR3 in DNA: TGTGCCAGCAGCTCCGTGGGGTCTTGGTACAATGAGCAGTTCTTC. It translates to CASSSVGSWYNEQFF. The chain uses TRBV7-3 and TRBJ2-1; no clear D gene. Germline CDR1 is SGHTA and CDR2 is FQGTGA. V lost 4 bases and J 4 bases, leaving 14 bases between the germline ends. This CDR3 contains 15 residues.

This chain joins TRBV5-6 and TRBJ1-2; TRBD1 might be the D (5 bases). This CDR3 is 16 amino acids long. Germline values: CDR1 SGHDT, CDR2 YYEEEE. Trimming took 0 bases from V and 1 from J, leaving 13 bases between them. For the CDR3, the DNA is TGTGCCAGCAGCTTGGAGGGGAGCATTTTTAACTATGGCTACACCTTC. Its protein is CASSLEGSIFNYGYTF.

The chain recombines TRBV27 with TRBJ1-5, with 7 bases matching TRBD1. Germline CDR1 and CDR2: MNHEY and SMNVEV (reference sequence). The CDR3 is 15 amino acids. J gave up 7 bases and V 6 bases, and 12 bases lay outside the gene matches. This chain's CDR3 is CASSREGRGAQPQHF. The CDR3 region has the DNA TGTGCCAGCAGCCGAGAGGGCAGGGGGGCACAGCCCCAGCATTTT.

The V and J genes are TRBV18 and TRBJ2-1; TRBD1 agrees at 7 bases. Germline assignment: CDR1 KGHSH and CDR2 LQKENI. This CDR3 spans 15 amino acids. V shed 3 bases, J shed 5 bases, and the junction held 7 bases outside the gene matches. The CDR3 region is CASSPRGPTNNEQFF. DNA for the CDR3: TGTGCCAGCTCACCTAGGGGGCCCACCAACAATGAGCAGTTCTTC.

The J gene is TRBJ2-7, the V gene TRBV5-5; TRBD1 might be the D (5 bases). Germline CDR1 and CDR2: SGHKS and YYEKEE (reference sequence). V was trimmed by 5 bases and J by 1 base, leaving 16 bases between them. This CDR3 region has 15 residues. CDR3 in DNA: TGTGCCAGCAGTCTCGCCCCAGGGCCTTCCTACGAGCAGTACTTC. Its translation: CASSLAPGPSYEQYF.